The next 24 T cell receptor beta chains were all read from a single sample in a study of shared clonotypes between healthy human individuals. The repertoire was sequenced with immunoSEQ multiplex PCR; TCRdb's copy has only in-frame clones and lacks some. The data contain 2 million to 2.5 million clones, around 92% of them seen just once; the ten biggest clones take up roughly 0.34%. Specimen: naive CD4+ T cells from PBMCs. The sample's subset: CD45RA+ positively selected. All receptors come from a man between 18 and 29 years old in good health. Some clones in this sample may be carry-over from other donors' samples.

CDR3 bases: TGTGCCAGTATCCTCCCTGCGGCAGGATGGAAACAGCCCCAGCATTTT. It specifies CASILPAAGWKQPQHF. The J gene is TRBJ1-5, the V gene TRBV19, with D unclear. V dropped 7 bases and J dropped 7 bases, with 23 bases sitting between them. This CDR3 region has 16 residues. Germline V gene lookup returns CDR1 LNHDA and CDR2 SQIVND (reference sequence).

This rearrangement joins TRBV30 to TRBJ2-7; 7 bases fit TRBD1. Trimming cost V 0 bases and J 2 bases; bases outside gene matches: 7. From germline, CDR1 is GTSNPN and CDR2 SVGIG (reference sequence). The CDR3 extends over 15 amino acids. CDR3 residues: CAWSVGTEYPYEQYF. In nucleotides, the CDR3 is TGTGCCTGGAGTGTTGGGACAGAGTACCCCTACGAGCAGTACTTC. Full variable domain (outside the CDR3, taken from reference TRBV30 and TRBJ2-7): SQTIHQWPATLVQPVGSPLSLECTVEGTSNPNLYWYRQAAGRGLQLLFYSVGIGQISSEVPQNLSASRPQDRQFILSSKKLLLSDSGFYLCAWSVGTEYPYEQYFGPGTRLTVT.

The rearrangement uses TRBV10-1 and TRBJ2-3, with D possibly TRBD2 on 5 matching bases. With 2 bases removed from V and 2 bases from J, the gap between germline ends came to 17 bases. Germline V lookup: CDR1 WNHNN, CDR2 SYGVQD (reference sequence). There are 17 residues in the CDR3. The CDR3 region has the DNA TGCGCCAGCAGTGAGGGTCGTTGGGGAGCCGTCACAGATACGCAGTATTTT. Translated: CASSEGRWGAVTDTQYF.

V gene TRBV11-2 combines with J gene TRBJ1-2, with 8 nucleotides matching TRBD1. V lost 2 bases, J lost 3 bases, and 2 bases stayed unmatched. The CDR3 is 14 residues long. CDR1 and CDR2 from the germline V gene are SGHAT and FQNNGV. CDR3 in amino acids: CASSLTTGDYGYTF. CDR3 nucleotide sequence: TGTGCCAGCAGCTTAACGACAGGGGACTATGGCTACACCTTC.

The chain recombines TRBV4-1 with TRBJ1-2; D is ambiguous. Germline V gene lookup returns CDR1 MGHRA and CDR2 YSYEKL. This CDR3 region has 17 residues. V was pared by 3 bases and J by 2 bases, with 19 bases between. CDR3 in amino acids: CASSHAQNSGENYGYTF. CDR3 nucleotides: TGCGCCAGCAGCCATGCCCAAAATTCGGGCGAGAACTATGGCTACACCTTC.

The chain uses TRBV7-9 and TRBJ2-1; D might be TRBD1 or TRBD2, each matching 7 bases. The germline V gene has CDR1 SEHNR and CDR2 FQNEAQ (reference sequence). V was clipped by 4 bases and J by 1 base, with 20 bases between them. The CDR3 consists of 18 residues. CDR3 region: CASSSLGRGLASYNEQFF. The CDR3 nucleotides read TGTGCCAGCAGCTCCCTAGGGAGGGGGCTTGCGTCCTACAATGAGCAGTTCTTC.

This clone was counted once. The J gene is TRBJ2-7, the V gene TRBV28; TRBD1 matches 8 bases. The CDR3 is 15 residues long. In germline, CDR1 is MDHEN, CDR2 SYDVKM. Trimming at V came to 8 bases and at J to 0 bases, leaving 9 bases not matched to a gene. Here the CDR3 DNA reads TGTGCCAGCTCAGGGGGCGGGTTTAGCTCCTACGAGCAGTACTTC. This codes for CASSGGGFSSYEQYF.

The gene calls are TRBV5-1 and TRBJ2-1, with D maybe TRBD2 (6 bases). V was trimmed by 0 bases and J by 5 bases, leaving 12 bases between them. The CDR3 consists of 15 residues. Germline assignment: CDR1 SGHRS and CDR2 YFSETQ. CDR3 coding DNA: TGCGCCAGCAGCTTGGCCTCCTTAGCGGACAATGAGCAGTTCTTC. Amino acids: CASSLASLADNEQFF.

The genes are TRBV18 and TRBJ2-7; the D is unclear. The germline CDR1 and CDR2 sequences are KGHSH and LQKENI. The CDR3 runs to 14 residues. The V and J ends lost 2 bases and 1 base respectively, with 9 bases between them. The CDR3 DNA follows: TGTGCCAGCTCACCAAGGTTAGGGTCCTACGAGCAGTACTTC. Translating it yields CASSPRLGSYEQYF.

This clone turned up a few times. V is TRBV11-2 and J is TRBJ2-1; the match to TRBD2 covers 8 bases. Looked up from germline, CDR1 is SGHAT and CDR2 is FQNNGV. V was pared by 5 bases and J by 1 base, with 7 bases of the junction left unmatched. CDR3 size: 16 residues. The CDR3 is CASSPLRGGSYNEQFF. The CDR3 nucleotides read TGTGCCAGCAGCCCCCTCCGGGGGGGTTCCTACAATGAGCAGTTCTTC.

This chain uses TRBV2 with TRBJ1-4; tentative D call: TRBD1 (6 bases). Germline assignment: CDR1 SNHLY and CDR2 FYNNEI. V shed 6 bases and J shed 8 bases, with 10 bases lying between them. The length of the CDR3 is 12 residues. Written as DNA, the CDR3 is TGTGCCAGCAGCGCTCAGGGGGAAAAACTGTTTTTT. Translated, it gives CASSAQGEKLFF.

The chain couples TRBV11-2 to TRBJ2-1, with TRBD1 matching over 10 bases. The V gene's germline CDR1 is SGHAT and CDR2 FQNNGV. The CDR3 runs 15 residues. Trimming removed 4 bases from V and 7 bases from J; junction bases left unmatched: 7. CDR3 residues: CASSSRDRGGNEQFF. DNA for the CDR3: TGTGCCAGCAGCTCGCGGGACAGGGGTGGGAATGAGCAGTTCTTC. Using reference TRBV11-2 and TRBJ2-1 for the parts outside the CDR3, the full variable domain is EAGVAQSPRYKIIEKRQSVAFWCNPISGHATLYWYQQILGQGPKLLIQFQNNGVVDDSQLPKDRFSAERLKGVDSTLKIQPAKLEDSAVYLCASSSRDRGGNEQFFGPGTRLTVL.

About this clone: Other DNA sequences within the sample encode an identical CDR3. The chain employs TRBV28 and TRBJ1-1; D possibly corresponds to TRBD1 (5 bases). V was shortened by 6 bases and J by 5 bases, with 10 bases between the two germline ends. This CDR3 is built from 12 residues. CDR1 and CDR2 from the germline V gene are MDHEN and SYDVKM. The CDR3 DNA is TGTGCCAGCAGGCAGGGCCGGACTGAAGCTTTCTTT. It specifies CASRQGRTEAFF. Using reference TRBV28 and TRBJ1-1 for the parts outside the CDR3, the full variable domain is DVKVTQSSRYLVKRTGEKVFLECVQDMDHENMFWYRQDPGLGLRLIYFSYDVKMKEKGDIPEGYSVSREKKERFSLILESASTNQTSMYLCASRQGRTEAFFGQGTRLTVV.

DNA of the CDR3: TGTGCCACCAGGAAGCGGGAGACCGGGGAGCTGTTTTTT. Translation gives CATRKRETGELFF. The chain carries TRBV27 and TRBJ2-2; TRBD2 agrees at 8 bases. V dropped 10 bases and J dropped 5; count of bases not matched to a gene: 6. Looked up from germline, CDR1 is MNHEY and CDR2 is SMNVEV (reference sequence). The CDR3 totals 13 residues.

The chain uses TRBV4-3 and TRBJ2-1; TRBD2 is a possible D gene (6 bases). CDR3 length equals 17 residues. The germline V gene encodes CDR1 LGHNA and CDR2 YSLEER. Trimming removed 1 base from V and 5 bases from J, with 18 bases in between. CDR3 bases: TGCGCCAGCAGCCAAGGAAGGGCGGGACTCAGGGACAATGAGCAGTTCTTC. Translating gives CASSQGRAGLRDNEQFF.

The V gene is TRBV18, the J gene TRBJ2-7, with 9 bases that match TRBD1. V lost 3 bases and J lost 3; bases outside the gene matches: 3. Germline V gives CDR1 KGHSH, CDR2 LQKENI. The CDR3 runs to 14 residues. In DNA form, the CDR3 reads TGTGCCAGCTCACCCGACAGGGGGTACTACGAGCAGTACTTC. It yields the protein CASSPDRGYYEQYF.

V is TRBV29-1 and J is TRBJ2-1, with 9 positions matching TRBD1. The J segment lost 8 bases and the V segment lost 7 bases, leaving 9 bases of the junction unmatched. The CDR3 sequence is 13 residues long. The V gene's germline CDR1 is SQVTM and CDR2 ANQGSEA. CDR3 bases: TGCAGCGGCTGCCGGGACAGGGCGGATGAGCAGTTCTTC. Amino acids: CSGCRDRADEQFF.

The V call is TRBV30, the J call TRBJ2-2; 7 bases agree with TRBD1. In germline, CDR1 is GTSNPN, CDR2 SVGIG (reference sequence). CDR3 size: 15 residues. The V gene end was trimmed by 5 bases and the J gene end by 0 bases; junction bases not matched to a gene: 6. Here the CDR3 DNA reads TGTGCCTGGGAACCAGACAGGGCGAACACCGGGGAGCTGTTTTTT. This gives the protein CAWEPDRANTGELFF.

This chain links TRBV7-9 with TRBJ1-2, with TRBD1 as a possible D gene (5 bases). CDR1 is SEHNR, CDR2 FQNEAQ, per germline (reference sequence). V lost 1 base, J lost 8 bases, and 14 bases lay in between. The CDR3 covers 14 residues. This CDR3 reads CASSLGSQGDGYTF. The CDR3 DNA is TGTGCCAGCAGCTTAGGTAGCCAGGGTGACGGCTACACCTTC.

V gene TRBV5-1 combines with J gene TRBJ2-1, with 11 bases lining up with TRBD2. Trimming removed 4 bases from V and 0 bases from J; junction bases left unmatched: 3. The CDR3 totals 16 residues. The germline V gene encodes CDR1 SGHRS and CDR2 YFSETQ. The CDR3, as DNA: TGCGCCAGCAGCCAAGGACTAGCGGGCTCCTACAATGAGCAGTTCTTC. Translating gives CASSQGLAGSYNEQFF.

The chain links TRBV4-2 to TRBJ2-1; D unresolved. With 2 bases removed from V and 4 bases from J, the gap between germline ends came to 9 bases. This CDR3 region has 14 residues. The germline CDR1 and CDR2 sequences are LGHNA and YNFKEQ. The CDR3 DNA sequence: TGTGCCAGCAGCCAAAACGCCGCTTACAATGAGCAGTTCTTC. It encodes CASSQNAAYNEQFF.

The rearrangement links TRBV28 to TRBJ2-7; a possible D gene is TRBD2 (5 bases). Trimming took off 3 bases at V and 7 bases at J, with 19 bases between the two ends. Germline V gene sequence: CDR1 MDHEN, CDR2 SYDVKM. There are 15 residues in the CDR3. The CDR3 loop reads CASSFGPPGTGEQYF. The CDR3 region has the DNA TGTGCCAGCAGTTTCGGTCCCCCGGGTACGGGAGAGCAGTACTTC. The whole variable domain, remainder taken from reference TRBV28 and TRBJ2-7, is DVKVTQSSRYLVKRTGEKVFLECVQDMDHENMFWYRQDPGLGLRLIYFSYDVKMKEKGDIPEGYSVSREKKERFSLILESASTNQTSMYLCASSFGPPGTGEQYFGPGTRLTVT.

This CDR3 is CASSLAFSGYNEQFF. The CDR3 nucleotides are TGTGCCAGCAGCTTAGCCTTTAGCGGCTACAATGAGCAGTTCTTC. The chain has TRBV7-9 and TRBJ2-1, with D possibly matching TRBD2 (6 bases). Per the germline V gene, CDR1 is SEHNR and CDR2 is FQNEAQ (reference sequence). The CDR3 consists of 15 residues. V shed 0 bases and J shed 3 bases, with 9 bases lying between them.

The V call is TRBV4-1, the J call TRBJ1-2; D gene uncertain. Per the germline V gene, CDR1 is MGHRA and CDR2 is YSYEKL. The V gene lost 0 bases and the J gene lost 1 base, with 9 bases spanning the gap. The CDR3 loop spans 15 amino acids. The CDR3: CASSQEIPGNYGYTF. In DNA, the CDR3 is TGCGCCAGCAGCCAAGAAATTCCTGGTAACTATGGCTACACCTTC.